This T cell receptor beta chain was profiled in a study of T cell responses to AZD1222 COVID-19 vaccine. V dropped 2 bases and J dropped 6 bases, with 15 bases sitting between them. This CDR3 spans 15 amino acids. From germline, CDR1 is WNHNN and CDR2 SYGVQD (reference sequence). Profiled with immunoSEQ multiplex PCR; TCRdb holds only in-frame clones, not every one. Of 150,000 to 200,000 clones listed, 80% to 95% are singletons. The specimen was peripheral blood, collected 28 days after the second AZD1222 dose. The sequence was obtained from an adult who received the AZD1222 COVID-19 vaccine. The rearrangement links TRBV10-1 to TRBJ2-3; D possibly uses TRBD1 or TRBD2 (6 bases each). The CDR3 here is CASSEGGQGRDTQYF. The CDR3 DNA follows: TGCGCCAGCAGTGAGGGAGGGCAGGGGAGGGATACGCAGTATTTT.